In this sample, the clone carrying this T cell receptor (beta chain) turned up a few times. Its specificity is unknown. The data belong to a study of T-cell memory formation after mild COVID-19. Study-wide background: Clusters of TCRs were largely donor specific.

V was cut by 4 bases and J by 0 bases, with 13 bases left in between. The CDR3 is made up of 15 amino acids. Looked up from germline, CDR1 is MNHNS and CDR2 is SASEGT. Constant-segment primers served in 5'RACE that generated TCR alpha and TCR beta cDNA libraries bearing sample barcodes and UMIs. TCRdb itself ran the 5' RACE reads through MiXCR, one entry per CDR3 protein. The table has roughly 560,000 distinct CDR3 sequences, roughly 22% seen once. General observations from the study: A subset of responding clones appeared in pre-infection memory, suggesting cross-reactive memory joined.

The TCR sequence derives from an adult woman who had mild COVID-19 (a few samples of this study predate the infection). Cell type and time point are not known. Sequencing was performed on PBMCs or a T cell subset sorted from them (not recorded which). This rearrangement joins TRBV6-1 to TRBJ2-7; D gene ambiguous. CDR3 sequence (DNA): TGTGCCAGCAGTGCAGCCAGGTCCAGCTCCTACGAGCAGTACTTC. Translating gives CASSAARSSSYEQYF.